Sequencing of this T cell receptor beta chain was carried out in a study of identical twins. Via MiXCR, TCRdb re-called the 5' RACE reads, giving one row per CDR3 protein. Among approximately 1.8 million distinct CDR3 sequences listed, about 31% were seen once. Note on this clonotype: Its specificity is not known.

Everyone who donated was a healthy Caucasian. Study-level results: For zero-insertion analyses, partial confounding could come from invariant MAIT and iNKT cells. Fewer insertions were carried by abundant cord blood beta clonotypes, but none was seen in memory repertoires. Cross-sectional statistical analysis, not tracking of the same donors, underpinned the conclusions.

Looked up from germline, CDR1 is SGHAT and CDR2 is FQNNGV. This CDR3 is 16 amino acids long. After removal of 5 bases from V and 2 bases from J, the junction contained 7 bases not matched to a gene. The chain links TRBV11-2 to TRBJ2-3, with 10 bases that match TRBD1. Specimen: cord blood. The receptor's source is a newborn girl in good health. CDR3 protein: CASSPGDRGFTDTQYF. CDR3 nucleotide sequence: TGTGCCAGCAGCCCTGGGGACAGGGGTTTCACAGATACGCAGTATTTT.